The rows below give T cell receptor beta chains drawn from one sample of a study of blood T cell repertoires in COVID-19. The assay was immunoSEQ multiplex PCR, and TCRdb's table has in-frame clones only and misses some. The data show approximately 85,000 clones, about 82% seen once. Input material: peripheral blood. Every receptor here comes from a woman of 80 years or more in a cohort sampled during active or convalescent COVID-19. Each CDR3 is given with its conserved first and last residue. D genes are given only for firm matches. Clone size is stated in some rows and not others, as once, few, many or a class when expanded.

clone_size j_call d_call v_call cdr3_nt cdr3_aa
NA TRBJ2-6 NA TRBV6-1 TGTGCCAGCAGTGAAAATAGGGGATACTCTAGCTCTGGGGCCAACGTCCTGACTTTC CASSENRGYSSSGANVLTF
NA TRBJ2-5 NA TRBV19 TGTGCCAGTAGTTTAATGGGGGAGGTCCAAGAGACCCAGTACTTC CASSLMGEVQETQYF
NA TRBJ2-7 TRBD1 TRBV10-3 TGTGCCACGAGACAGGGAGACGAGCAGTACTTC CATRQGDEQYF
NA TRBJ2-1 TRBD2 TRBV5-1 TGCGCCAGCAGCTGGGGGGCGGGAGGCCTCAATGAGCAGTTCTTC CASSWGAGGLNEQFF
NA TRBJ2-7 TRBD2 TRBV4-1 TGCGCCAGCAGCCGTATAGCGGGAGGGCCGTTTGAGCAGTACTTC CASSRIAGGPFEQYF
NA TRBJ1-1 NA TRBV5-1 TGCGCCAGCAGATTGGCAGGGGAGAACACTGAAGCTTTCTTT CASRLAGENTEAFF
NA TRBJ2-7 TRBD2 TRBV2 TGTGCCAGCAGCAAAGGTGGGGCTAGCGGGATCTACGAGCAGTACTTC CASSKGGASGIYEQYF
NA TRBJ1-1 NA TRBV19 TGTGCCAGTAGTACTCAGGTAGACACTGAAGCTTTCTTT CASSTQVDTEAFF
NA TRBJ2-1 NA TRBV5-1 TGCGCCAGCGGGAGAGGGTACAATGAGCAGTTCTTC CASGRGYNEQFF
NA TRBJ2-5 NA TRBV5-1 TGCGCCAGCAGCTCGAGCCAAGAGACCCAGTACTTC CASSSSQETQYF
NA TRBJ1-2 NA TRBV6-6 TGTGCCAGCAGTTCCGACAGACCTTATGGCTACACCTTC CASSSDRPYGYTF
NA TRBJ1-6 NA TRBV5-6 TGTGCCAGCAGCTATGACAGAACCCCCACTTCACCCCTCCACTTT CASSYDRTPTSPLHF
NA TRBJ2-1 TRBD2 TRBV5-4 TGTGCCAGCAGCCCAACGACTAGCGTAGACTCCTACAATGAGCAGTTCTTC CASSPTTSVDSYNEQFF
NA TRBJ1-2 NA TRBV6-5 TGTGCCAGCAGACCCGGACAGCAAGGCTACACCTTC CASRPGQQGYTF
once TRBJ1-4 NA TRBV3-1/TRBV3-2 TGTGCCAGCAGCCAAGTTGCGCGGAAACTGTTTTTT CASSQVARKLFF
NA TRBJ2-3 NA TRBV21-1 TGTGCCAGCAGCAAATTGCAGGGGGCAACAGATACGCAGTATTTT CASSKLQGATDTQYF
NA TRBJ1-2 TRBD1 TRBV27 TGTGCCAGCAGTTTCACTGCGACAGGGGGCGCCTATGGCTACACCTTC CASSFTATGGAYGYTF
once TRBJ2-1 TRBD1 TRBV30 TGTGCCTGGAGTGTAGGTAGGCGACAGGGGTTCTACAATGAGCAGTTCTTC CAWSVGRRQGFYNEQFF
NA TRBJ2-1 NA TRBV5-1 TGCGCCAGCAGCTTGGGTCGAGACTACAATGAGCAGTTCTTC CASSLGRDYNEQFF
NA TRBJ2-1 NA TRBV7-3 TGTGCCAGCAGCTTACAGGGGCGGGTTGGTGAGCAGTTCTTC CASSLQGRVGEQFF
NA TRBJ2-7 NA TRBV18 TGTGCCAGCTCACCCCCCGGAGGGGGCCCCTACGAGCAGTACTTC CASSPPGGGPYEQYF
NA TRBJ2-1 NA TRBV12-3/TRBV12-4 TGTGCCAGCAGTTCTACAGGTTACAATGAGCAGTTCTTC CASSSTGYNEQFF
NA TRBJ2-7 TRBD2 TRBV6-5 TGTGCCTCAAAAGCGGCGGGAGGGATCTACGAGCAGTACTTC CASKAAGGIYEQYF
NA TRBJ2-1 NA TRBV18 TGTGCCAGCTCACCCAGCCTAGTAGGCAATGAGCAGTTCTTC CASSPSLVGNEQFF
NA TRBJ2-3 NA TRBV9 TGTGCCAGCAGCGTAGGGCAGGGTGAGGGCACAGATACGCAGTATTTT CASSVGQGEGTDTQYF
NA TRBJ1-6 TRBD1 TRBV28 TGTGCCAGCAGTTTTTGGGACAGGGGCATTATCGCCTATAATTCACCCCTCCACTTT CASSFWDRGIIAYNSPLHF
NA TRBJ1-4 NA TRBV19 TGTGCCAGTAGTATTTACGAGGGTCGGAATGAAAAACTGTTTTTT CASSIYEGRNEKLFF
NA TRBJ1-5 TRBD1 TRBV10-2 TGCGCCAGCAGTGAGAGTGTGACAGGGGGCTGGCAGCCCCAGCATTTT CASSESVTGGWQPQHF
few TRBJ1-5 NA TRBV28 TGTGCCAGCAACCGGGGCGGAGGGGGCAATCAGCCCCAGCATTTT CASNRGGGGNQPQHF
NA TRBJ2-3 TRBD2 TRBV29-1 TGCAGCCCCGGGGGGACTAGCGGGAGGGCCCCAGATACGCAGTATTTT CSPGGTSGRAPDTQYF
NA TRBJ1-1 NA TRBV30 TGTGCCTGGACCAAGGCAGGTGGCACTGAAGCTTTCTTT CAWTKAGGTEAFF
NA TRBJ1-2 TRBD1 TRBV24-1 TGTGCCACCAGTGATCCCGGGACAGGGAAGTATGGCTACACCTTC CATSDPGTGKYGYTF
NA TRBJ1-5 NA TRBV15 TGTGCCACCAGCAGAGAAGGTGCAGGGAGGGCGGGTAGCAATCAGCCCCAGCATTTT CATSREGAGRAGSNQPQHF
NA TRBJ1-5 TRBD1 TRBV2 TGTGCCAGCAGTGAACGGTCAGGGGGCACTCAGCCCCAGCATTTT CASSERSGGTQPQHF
few TRBJ1-2 NA TRBV19 TGTGCCAGTGGGGCGACCTGGGATGGCTACACCTTC CASGATWDGYTF
once TRBJ2-5 TRBD2 TRBV7-2 TGTGCCAGCAGCTTACAGACTAGCCGGGAGACCCAGTACTTC CASSLQTSRETQYF
NA TRBJ2-5 NA TRBV19 TGTGCCAGCACAGTCGGCGGGTTTCCTGGGGAGACCCAGTACTTC CASTVGGFPGETQYF
few TRBJ2-5 NA TRBV11-3 TGTGCCAGCAGCCCAGGGTATGGAGAGACCCAGTACTTC CASSPGYGETQYF
NA TRBJ1-2 NA TRBV5-1 TGCGCCAGCAGCTTGGACTCAGGGTACAGCTATGGCTACACCTTC CASSLDSGYSYGYTF
NA TRBJ1-1 NA TRBV7-3 TGTGCCAGCAGCTTCCAGGCGAACACTGAAGCTTTCTTT CASSFQANTEAFF